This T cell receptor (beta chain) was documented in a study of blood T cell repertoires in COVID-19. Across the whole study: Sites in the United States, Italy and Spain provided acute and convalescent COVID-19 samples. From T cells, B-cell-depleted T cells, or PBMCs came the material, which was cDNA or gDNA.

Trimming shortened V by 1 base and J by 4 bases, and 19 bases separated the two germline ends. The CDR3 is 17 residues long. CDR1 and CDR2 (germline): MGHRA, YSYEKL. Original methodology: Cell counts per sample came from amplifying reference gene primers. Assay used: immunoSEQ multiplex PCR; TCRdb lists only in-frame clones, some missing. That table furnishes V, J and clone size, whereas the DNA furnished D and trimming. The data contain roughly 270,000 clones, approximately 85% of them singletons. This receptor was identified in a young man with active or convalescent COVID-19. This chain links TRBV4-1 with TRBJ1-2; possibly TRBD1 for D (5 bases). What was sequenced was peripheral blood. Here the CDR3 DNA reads TGCGCCAGCAGCCAAGCTGGGCTCGGGGGAGAGGCCTATGGCTACACCTTC. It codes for CASSQAGLGGEAYGYTF.